Sequencing of this T cell receptor (beta chain) was carried out in a study of tumor and adjacent non-tumor tissue in lung cancer. Germline V CDR1 and CDR2: MNHNS, SASEGT. V was trimmed by 0 bases and J by 1 base, leaving 9 bases between them. The CDR3 has 15 residues. Findings and limits, study-wide: Compared with tumor, normal lung showed significantly lower TCR diversity.

The library came from three nested PCR rounds adapted from ARM-PCR protocols. MiXCR was run by TCRdb on the multiplex PCR reads, yielding one entry per CDR3 protein. The sample consists of some 100,000 distinct CDR3 sequences, roughly 80% of them appearing once. This sample's RNA came from whole unsorted tissue. Worth noting for this clonotype: Its cognate antigen is unknown.

The sequenced sample consisted of lung tumor tissue. This TCR came from a woman aged 55-69 years with non-small cell lung cancer. This rearrangement joins TRBV6-1 to TRBJ1-1; D is undetermined. CDR3 sequence (DNA): TGTGCCAGCAGTGAAGCGCAGTTCCAGAACACTGAAGCTTTCTTT. This gives the protein CASSEAQFQNTEAFF.